Each of the 11 T cell receptor beta chains below was sequenced from the same sample in a study of T-cell reconstitution after alpha-beta-depleted transplantation in children. The TCRbeta library incorporated unique molecular identifiers. TCRdb reprocessed the PCR reads via MiXCR and lists one record per CDR3 protein. The data show hundreds of thousands of distinct CDR3 sequences, over 15% seen once. The sequencing here drew on PBMCs from the stem cell graft donor, taken from the stem cell graft. These receptors were taken from a human donor who donated a stem cell graft to a child with acute myeloid leukemia.

The gene calls are TRBV6-1 and TRBJ1-3, with D hard to call. Trimming took 6 bases from V and 0 from J, leaving 9 bases between them. CDR3 size: 14 residues. The germline V gene has CDR1 MNHNS and CDR2 SASEGT. In DNA form, the CDR3 reads TGTGCCAGCAGCTCAGTAAACTCTGGAAACACCATATATTTT. Protein product: CASSSVNSGNTIYF.

This clonotype showed up many times. The chain combines TRBV29-1 with TRBJ2-1, with a weak D call TRBD2 (5 bases). Germline CDR1 reads SQVTM; CDR2 reads ANQGSEA. The CDR3 is 11 amino acids. Between the trimmed V and J ends, which lost 7 bases and 4 bases, there was a span of 8 bases. For the CDR3, the DNA is TGCAGCGGGAGGATATACAATGAGCAGTTCTTC. Translating it yields CSGRIYNEQFF.

The J gene is TRBJ2-2, the V gene TRBV20-1; D is uncertain. The CDR3 is made up of 12 amino acids. Trimming pared 6 bases from V and 4 bases from J, leaving 9 bases between. The germline V gene has CDR1 DFQATT and CDR2 SNEGSKA (reference sequence). Here the CDR3 reads CSAYRSTGELFF. The CDR3 DNA is TGCAGTGCCTACAGAAGCACCGGGGAGCTGTTTTTT.

DNA of the CDR3: TGTGCCACCAGCAGAGACAGGGGGCTAGCGAGACTCGGGACCTCAGATACGCAGTATTTT. Translation: CATSRDRGLARLGTSDTQYF. The chain joins TRBV15 to TRBJ2-3; 8 bases match TRBD1. The V gene's germline CDR1 is LNHNV and CDR2 YYDKDF (reference sequence). The J segment lost 4 bases and the V segment lost 0 bases, leaving 18 bases of the junction unmatched. The CDR3 has 20 residues. The variable domain in full, with the rest retrieved from reference TRBV15 and TRBJ2-3, is DAMVIQNPRYQVTQFGKPVTLSCSQTLNHNVMYWYQQKSSQAPKLLFHYYDKDFNNEADTPDNFQSRRPNTSFCFLDIRSPGLGDTAMYLCATSRDRGLARLGTSDTQYFGPGTRLTVL.

This chain uses TRBV5-1 with TRBJ2-1; D remains unclear. V lost 2 bases to trimming and J lost 8 bases, with 11 bases between them. From germline, CDR1 is SGHRS and CDR2 YFSETQ. This CDR3 comprises 13 residues. Here the CDR3 reads CASSFTISHEQFF. In DNA, the CDR3 is TGCGCCAGCAGCTTTACAATTTCGCATGAGCAGTTCTTC.

This clonotype has at least ten counts. The V and J genes are TRBV20-1 and TRBJ2-4; no clear D. CDR1 and CDR2 from the germline V gene are DFQATT and SNEGSKA (reference sequence). V dropped 3 bases and J dropped 15 bases, with 18 bases sitting between them. The CDR3 consists of 12 residues. CDR3 DNA: TGCAGTGCTAGTTCACGGCTCGGAGTTTTGTACTTC. It specifies CSASSRLGVLYF.

There are many counts of this clonotype. The chain uses TRBV20-1 and TRBJ2-3; no reliable D call. Germline V gene data show CDR1 as DFQATT and CDR2 as SNEGSKA (reference sequence). Trimming left V 6 bases short and J 6 bases short, with 13 bases between. This CDR3 has 12 amino acids. CDR3 coding DNA: TGCAGTGCCCCCCCGTCCGGGGATACGCAGTATTTT. This sequence encodes CSAPPSGDTQYF.

The J gene is TRBJ1-5, the V gene TRBV20-1; perhaps TRBD1 as D (5 bases). V gave up 6 bases and J gave up 5 bases, with 14 bases separating them. The CDR3 is 13 residues long. CDR1 and CDR2 from the germline V gene are DFQATT and SNEGSKA (reference sequence). The CDR3 region is CSAEAGLDQPQHF. CDR3 sequence (DNA): TGCAGTGCCGAGGCAGGGCTGGATCAGCCCCAGCATTTT.

The rearrangement links TRBV19 to TRBJ2-4, with 12 bases that match TRBD1. From germline, CDR1 is LNHDA and CDR2 SQIVND (reference sequence). Trimming took 4 bases from V and 11 from J; bases not matched to a gene: 6. The CDR3 consists of 14 residues. Here the CDR3 reads CASSTWDRGPLQYF. DNA for the CDR3: TGTGCCAGTAGTACCTGGGACAGGGGGCCTCTTCAGTACTTC. The complete variable domain, with remaining parts taken from reference TRBV19 and TRBJ2-4, reads DGGITQSPKYLFRKEGQNVTLSCEQNLNHDAMYWYRQDPGQGLRLIYYSQIVNDFQKGDIAEGYSVSREKKESFPLTVTSAQKNPTAFYLCASSTWDRGPLQYFGAGTRLSVL.

The J gene is TRBJ1-2, the V gene TRBV11-2, with unresolved D. Trimming left V 5 bases short and J 8 bases short, with 12 bases between. Germline V gives CDR1 SGHAT, CDR2 FQNNGV. This CDR3 contains 12 residues. For the CDR3, the DNA is TGTGCCAGCAGCAAGGACCCGAGGGGCTACACCTTC. As protein: CASSKDPRGYTF.

V gene TRBV6-2 or TRBV6-3 combines with J gene TRBJ2-1, with TRBD1 identical over 7 bases. The CDR3 spans 12 residues. The germline V gene has CDR1 MNHEY and CDR2 SVGEGT. V lost 6 bases to trimming and J lost 15 bases; unmatched junction nucleotides: 11. The CDR3 sequence: CASRSDRALRFF. The CDR3 DNA follows: TGTGCCAGCAGATCTGACAGGGCCCTTAGGTTCTTC.